The TCR beta chain under discussion was sequenced for a study of cytomegalovirus exposure and HLA in healthy donors. The CDR3 runs to 14 residues. V lost 0 bases and J lost 5, with 11 bases in between. Germline V lookup: CDR1 SGHRS, CDR2 YFSETQ. PCR involved 60 Vbeta and 13 Jbeta primers. Measured with immunoSEQ multiplex PCR; TCRdb has only the in-frame clones, and not every one. The table has under 150,000 clones, approximately 86% seen once; the top ten hold under 2%. Study-level results: Apparent HLA restriction characterized most CMV-associated TCR beta chains in a later analysis.

This clone was picked up one time. Its antigen is not identified. The gene calls are TRBV5-1 and TRBJ2-5; tentative D call: TRBD2 (6 bases). This sequence was found in a boy aged 5-17 years in good health and CMV-seronegative. The sequencing input was PBMCs. CDR3 region: CASSLGAGIETQYF. In nucleotides, the CDR3 is TGCGCCAGCAGCTTGGGGGCGGGGATCGAGACCCAGTACTTC.